What follows are 3 T cell receptor beta chains derived from one specimen sequenced in a study of PD-1 blockade in classical Hodgkin lymphoma. Time point in this sample: cycle 4 day 1 (C4D1), after more than five weeks of nivolumab. Each of the patients experienced relapse following autologous stem cell transplantation, and their brentuximab vedotin exposure differed. The table came from immunoSEQ multiplex PCR; TCRdb's copy has only in-frame clones and leaves some out. The sample shows over 50,000 clones, about 89% of them seen only once. The specimen was peripheral blood mononuclear cells (PBMCs), collected before the fourth cycle of nivolumab. The source of these receptors is a human donor with classical Hodgkin lymphoma.

The rearrangement joins TRBV4-3 to TRBJ2-3; 10 bases map to TRBD2. The CDR3 loop spans 17 amino acids. The ends lost 3 bases at V and 3 bases at J; junction bases unmatched: 9. Germline CDR1 and CDR2: LGHNA and YSLEER. CDR3 DNA sequence: TGCGCCAGCAGCCAGTTGGCTAGCGGGGGCAGGACAGATACGCAGTATTTT. It is translated as CASSQLASGGRTDTQYF.

The V gene is TRBV27, the J gene TRBJ1-6; D gene unclear. This CDR3 has 18 residues. V was clipped by 4 bases and J by 0 bases, with 16 bases between them. The germline V gene encodes CDR1 MNHEY and CDR2 SMNVEV (reference sequence). The CDR3 is CASSSGISVGSYNSPLHF. CDR3 sequence (DNA): TGTGCCAGCAGTTCAGGCATCTCCGTTGGCTCCTATAATTCACCCCTCCACTTT.

This chain uses TRBV5-6 with TRBJ1-5; D gene ambiguous. V was clipped by 1 base and J by 3 bases, with 2 bases between them. The CDR3 extends over 12 amino acids. Germline V gene lookup returns CDR1 SGHDT and CDR2 YYEEEE. The CDR3, as DNA: TGTGCCAGCAGCTTGACCAATCAGCCCCAGCATTTT. It codes for CASSLTNQPQHF.